This T cell receptor beta chain was captured by sequencing in a study of blood T cell repertoires in COVID-19. Repertoires were generated with immunoSEQ multiplex PCR, while TCRdb's copy carries only in-frame clones and drops some. This table holds some 300,000 clones, approximately 90% found once. The CDR3 consists of 17 residues. The germline V gene encodes CDR1 SEHNR and CDR2 FQNEAQ (reference sequence). J was trimmed by 0 bases and V by 1 base; bases with no gene match: 5. Sequencing was performed on PBMCs or T cells enriched from blood (not recorded which). The chain recombines TRBV7-9 with TRBJ1-5; 8 positions match TRBD1. The TCR originated in a man in his thirties or forties who had recovered from COVID-19. The CDR3 spells CASSLGTGGDSNQPQHF. DNA for the CDR3: TGTGCCAGCAGCTTAGGCACAGGGGGGGATAGCAATCAGCCCCAGCATTTT.